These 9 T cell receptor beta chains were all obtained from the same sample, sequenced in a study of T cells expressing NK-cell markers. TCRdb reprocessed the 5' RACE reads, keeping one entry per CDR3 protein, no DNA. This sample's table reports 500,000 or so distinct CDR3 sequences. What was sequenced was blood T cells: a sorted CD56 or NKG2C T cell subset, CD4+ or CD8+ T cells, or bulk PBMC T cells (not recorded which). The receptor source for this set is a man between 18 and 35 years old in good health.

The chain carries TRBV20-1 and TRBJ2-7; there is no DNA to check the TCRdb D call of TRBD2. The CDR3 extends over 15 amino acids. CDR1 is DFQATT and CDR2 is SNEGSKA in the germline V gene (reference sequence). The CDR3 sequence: CSARLPGLLTYEQYF.

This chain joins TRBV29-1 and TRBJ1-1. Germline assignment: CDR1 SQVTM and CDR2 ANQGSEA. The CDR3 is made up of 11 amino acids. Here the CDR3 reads CSVALNTEAFF. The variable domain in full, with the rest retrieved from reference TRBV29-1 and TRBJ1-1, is SAVISQKPSRDICQRGTSLTIQCQVDSQVTMMFWYRQQPGQSLTLIATANQGSEATYESGFVIDKFPISRPNLTFSTLTVSNMSPEDSSIYLCSVALNTEAFFGQGTRLTVV.

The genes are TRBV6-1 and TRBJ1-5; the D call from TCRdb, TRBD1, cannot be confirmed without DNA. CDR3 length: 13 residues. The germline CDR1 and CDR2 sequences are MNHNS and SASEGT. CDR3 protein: CASRPGQGQPQHF.

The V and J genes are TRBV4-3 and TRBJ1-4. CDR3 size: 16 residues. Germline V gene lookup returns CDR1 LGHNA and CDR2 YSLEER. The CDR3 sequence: CASSQVNIGFNEKLFF.

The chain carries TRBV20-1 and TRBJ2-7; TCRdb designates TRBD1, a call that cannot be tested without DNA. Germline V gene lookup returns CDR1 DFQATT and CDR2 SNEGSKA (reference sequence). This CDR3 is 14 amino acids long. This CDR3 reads CSASLSGIDYEQYF.

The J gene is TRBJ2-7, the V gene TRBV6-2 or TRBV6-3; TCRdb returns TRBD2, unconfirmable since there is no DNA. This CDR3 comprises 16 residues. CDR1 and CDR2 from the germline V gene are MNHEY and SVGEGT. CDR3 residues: CASSYERLAGVYEQYF.

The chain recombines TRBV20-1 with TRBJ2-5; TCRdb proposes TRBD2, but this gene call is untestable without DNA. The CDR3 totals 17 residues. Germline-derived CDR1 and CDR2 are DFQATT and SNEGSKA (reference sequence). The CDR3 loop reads CSANPLASGRAQETQYF.

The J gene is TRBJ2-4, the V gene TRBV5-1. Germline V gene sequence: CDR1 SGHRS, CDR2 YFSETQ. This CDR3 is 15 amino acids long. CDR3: CASSLEAGAKNIQYF.

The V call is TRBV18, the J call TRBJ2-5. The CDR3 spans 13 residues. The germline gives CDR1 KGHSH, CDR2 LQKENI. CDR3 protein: CASSPDSGETQYF. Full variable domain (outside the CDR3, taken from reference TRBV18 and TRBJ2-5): NAGVMQNPRHLVRRRGQEARLRCSPMKGHSHVYWYRQLPEEGLKFMVYLQKENIIDESGMPKERFSAEFPKEGPSILRIQQVVRGDSAAYFCASSPDSGETQYFGPGTRLLVL.